One and the same sample provided the 26 T cell receptor beta chains below, sequenced in a study of blood T cell repertoires in COVID-19. Measured with immunoSEQ multiplex PCR; TCRdb has only the in-frame clones, and not every one. The profile shows hundreds of thousands of clones, 70% to 90% of them singletons. Sequenced: peripheral blood. These TCRs come from a woman in her thirties with active or convalescent COVID-19.

The rearrangement joins TRBV3-1 (or the pseudogene TRBV3-2) to TRBJ1-2; TRBD1 is a possible D gene (6 bases). Germline CDR1 and CDR2: LGHDT and YNNKEL (reference sequence). V dropped 4 bases and J dropped 4 bases, with 16 bases sitting between them. The CDR3 loop spans 15 amino acids. CDR3 DNA: TGTGCCAGCAGCCCTTTTCAACAGGGTAGCTATGGCTACACCTTC. Its protein is CASSPFQQGSYGYTF.

This chain joins TRBV21-1 and TRBJ1-1; the D call TRBD1 from the table was never checked on the DNA. TRBV21-1 is deemed a pseudogene. The CDR3 loop spans 17 amino acids. DNA for the CDR3: TGTGCCAGCAGCCCCCGGGACAGGGGATTGAGTAACACTGAAGCTTTCTTT. It yields the protein CASSPRDRGLSNTEAFF.

Of note for this clone: The same CDR3 also results from other DNA sequences found in this sample. The J gene is TRBJ1-5, the V gene TRBV19; 7 bases align to TRBD1. V was pared by 4 bases and J by 2 bases, with 2 bases of the junction left unmatched. The CDR3 loop spans 14 amino acids. Per germline, CDR1 LNHDA and CDR2 SQIVND (reference sequence). The CDR3 reads CASSTGGGNQPQHF. CDR3 in DNA: TGTGCCAGTAGTACAGGGGGTGGCAATCAGCCCCAGCATTTT.

The chain has TRBV7-2 and TRBJ1-2; tentative D call: TRBD1 (5 bases). The CDR3 runs 15 residues. Germline V gene data show CDR1 as SGHTA and CDR2 as FQGNSA. Trimming left V 1 base short and J 3 bases short, with 12 bases between. The CDR3 DNA reads as TGTGCCAGCAGCTTAGGTGGGGGGAACTACTATGGCTACACCTTC. The encoded protein is CASSLGGGNYYGYTF.

V and J are TRBV30 and TRBJ2-7, with D maybe TRBD2 (5 bases). The CDR3 is 14 residues long. CDR1 GTSNPN and CDR2 SVGIG come from the germline V gene (reference sequence). V was clipped by 4 bases and J by 2 bases, with 15 bases between them. The CDR3 here is CAWKLPRGPYEQYF. CDR3 DNA sequence: TGTGCCTGGAAACTTCCCCGCGGGCCCTACGAGCAGTACTTC. Variable domain in full (rest from reference TRBV30 and TRBJ2-7): SQTIHQWPATLVQPVGSPLSLECTVEGTSNPNLYWYRQAAGRGLQLLFYSVGIGQISSEVPQNLSASRPQDRQFILSSKKLLLSDSGFYLCAWKLPRGPYEQYFGPGTRLTVT.

CDR3 in amino acids: CAISGDTMNTEAFF. CDR3 DNA: TGTGCCATCAGCGGTGACACAATGAACACTGAAGCTTTCTTT. The chain links TRBV10-3 to TRBJ1-1; D unclear. This CDR3 has 14 residues. Looked up from germline, CDR1 is ENHRY and CDR2 is SYGVKD. The V and J ends lost 6 bases and 0 bases respectively, with 11 bases between them.

This chain connects TRBV4-1 to TRBJ2-1; 7 nucleotides agree with TRBD2. This CDR3 comprises 16 residues. Germline CDR1 and CDR2: MGHRA and YSYEKL. V was clipped by 1 base and J by 4 bases; unmatched bases: 7. The CDR3 here is CASSQVPAGRYNEQFF. DNA of the CDR3: TGCGCCAGCAGCCAAGTCCCAGCGGGAAGGTACAATGAGCAGTTCTTC.

This chain joins TRBV27 and TRBJ1-1, with a possible D match to TRBD1 (5 bases). Germline V lookup: CDR1 MNHEY, CDR2 SMNVEV (reference sequence). The V end was cut by 5 bases, the J end by 7 bases, with 23 bases between. This CDR3 comprises 16 residues. CDR3 coding DNA: TGTGCCAGCAGTCCAGCATTCGGCAGGCAGGGAAGTGAAGCTTTCTTT. It yields the protein CASSPAFGRQGSEAFF.

The gene calls are TRBV11-2 and TRBJ2-6; D is possibly TRBD1 (6 bases). Trimming cost V 4 bases and J 10 bases, with 20 bases left between them. This CDR3 region has 16 residues. CDR1 and CDR2 from the germline V gene are SGHAT and FQNNGV. The CDR3 region is CASSSDTGYGNNVLTF. The CDR3 DNA reads as TGTGCCAGCAGCTCAGATACAGGGTATGGGAATAACGTCCTGACTTTC.

This clone was detected only once. V is TRBV7-9 and J is TRBJ1-1; D might be TRBD1 (5 bases). The CDR3 totals 15 residues. Trimming cost V 1 base and J 4 bases, with 13 bases left between them. Germline V gene data show CDR1 as SEHNR and CDR2 as FQNEAQ (reference sequence). The CDR3 reads CASSLVLGGGTEAFF. The CDR3 nucleotides read TGTGCCAGCAGCTTAGTGCTAGGCGGGGGCACTGAAGCTTTCTTT.

This chain uses TRBV10-3 with TRBJ1-2; D ambiguous. The V gene lost 0 bases and the J gene lost 6 bases, with 11 bases spanning the gap. The germline CDR1 and CDR2 sequences are ENHRY and SYGVKD. The CDR3 length is 14 residues. CDR3 sequence reads: CAISESTLGHGYTF. CDR3 sequence (DNA): TGTGCCATCAGTGAGTCTACACTAGGCCATGGCTACACCTTC.

This chain joins TRBV5-1 and TRBJ2-7, with D perhaps TRBD1 (6 bases). The germline CDR1 and CDR2 sequences are SGHRS and YFSETQ. V shed 2 bases and J shed 2 bases, with 14 bases lying between them. The CDR3 consists of 15 residues. CDR3 sequence: CASSLQGSVPYEQYF. In nucleotides, the CDR3 is TGCGCCAGCAGCTTACAGGGTAGCGTCCCCTACGAGCAGTACTTC.

The chain has TRBV18 and TRBJ2-2, with TRBD2 matching 9 bases. The V and J ends lost 0 bases and 2 bases, in that order; junction bases with no gene match: 1. This CDR3 is built from 16 residues. Per germline, CDR1 KGHSH and CDR2 LQKENI. This CDR3 is CASSPPSGGNTGELFF. CDR3 nucleotide sequence: TGTGCCAGCTCACCACCTAGCGGGGGTAACACCGGGGAGCTGTTTTTT.

The chain uses TRBV16 and TRBJ2-5; D not resolved. Germline V lookup: CDR1 KGHSY, CDR2 FQNENV. This CDR3 comprises 12 residues. V was clipped by 2 bases and J by 3 bases, with 4 bases between them. The DNA for the CDR3 is TGTGCCAGCAGCCAACCTAAAGAGACCCAGTACTTC. It is translated as CASSQPKETQYF.

The J gene is TRBJ2-7, the V gene TRBV27; D uncertain. This CDR3 spans 13 amino acids. Germline lookup yields CDR1 MNHEY and CDR2 SMNVEV (reference sequence). V was clipped by 3 bases and J by 1 base, with 7 bases between them. The CDR3 is CASSFSASYEQYF. The CDR3 DNA reads TGTGCCAGCAGTTTCTCAGCGTCCTACGAGCAGTACTTC.

The gene calls are TRBV5-5 and TRBJ2-7; 7 positions agree with TRBD2. Germline assignment: CDR1 SGHKS and CDR2 YYEKEE (reference sequence). After removal of 4 bases from V and 1 base from J, the junction contained 11 bases not matched to a gene. This CDR3 contains 16 residues. CDR3 nucleotides: TGTGCCAGCAGCCCGGCGGATGGGAGGGTGTCCTACGAGCAGTACTTC. Its translation: CASSPADGRVSYEQYF.

V gene TRBV5-1 combines with J gene TRBJ2-1; 10 positions match TRBD1. Germline V gene lookup returns CDR1 SGHRS and CDR2 YFSETQ. V trimming: 4 bases; J trimming: 4 bases; junction bases outside the gene matches: 5. The CDR3 runs to 15 residues. CDR3 amino acids: CASSAGTGEYNEQFF. CDR3 DNA: TGCGCCAGCAGCGCCGGGACAGGGGAATACAATGAGCAGTTCTTC.

The chain couples TRBV24-1 to TRBJ2-1; 8 nucleotides agree with TRBD2. Losses at the gene ends were 4 bases for V and 8 bases for J; bases not matched to a gene: 9. In germline, CDR1 is KGHDR, CDR2 SFDVKD. This CDR3 is 15 amino acids long. The CDR3 loop reads CATSEDLAGLDEQFF. The DNA of the CDR3 is TGTGCCACCAGTGAAGATCTAGCGGGTCTGGATGAGCAGTTCTTC.

The V call is TRBV11-2, the J call TRBJ2-5, with unresolved D. Trimming took off 0 bases at V and 5 bases at J, with 7 bases between the two ends. Germline V gene sequence: CDR1 SGHAT, CDR2 FQNNGV. The CDR3 is 13 residues long. The chain's CDR3 is CASSLDQVETQYF. CDR3 nucleotide sequence: TGTGCCAGCAGCTTAGATCAGGTCGAGACCCAGTACTTC.

The chain carries TRBV4-1 and TRBJ2-7; the D gene is possibly TRBD1 (6 bases). Germline loops: CDR1 MGHRA, CDR2 YSYEKL. The length of the CDR3 is 14 residues. Trimming pared 3 bases from V and 5 bases from J, leaving 14 bases between. Here the CDR3 reads CASSHPGGSNEQYF. In DNA, the CDR3 is TGCGCCAGCAGCCATCCTGGGGGCAGCAACGAGCAGTACTTC.

This chain links TRBV29-1 with TRBJ1-2; possibly TRBD1 for D (6 bases). The germline V gene has CDR1 SQVTM and CDR2 ANQGSEA. The V end lost 6 bases, the J end lost 5 bases, and 16 bases lay between the germline ends. The CDR3 has 13 amino acids. In DNA form, the CDR3 reads TGCAGCGTCGAGGGGGGGGCCAGGTATGGCTACACCTTC. It specifies CSVEGGARYGYTF.

This chain connects TRBV7-9 to TRBJ1-2; TRBD1 might be the D (6 bases). The CDR3 length is 15 residues. Germline CDR1 SEHNR, CDR2 FQNEAQ (reference sequence). With 2 bases removed from V and 7 bases from J, the gap between germline ends came to 17 bases. CDR3 DNA: TGTGCCAGCAGCTTAAGCGTTAGGGGGAATGGTGGCTACACCTTC. It codes for CASSLSVRGNGGYTF.

V usage is TRBV5-1 and J usage is TRBJ1-3; unclear D gene. V lost 0 bases and J 0 bases, leaving 7 bases between the germline ends. CDR3 length: 15 residues. Per germline, CDR1 SGHRS and CDR2 YFSETQ. In DNA form, the CDR3 reads TGCGCCAGCAGCTTGGATCGGAGCTCTGGAAACACCATATATTTT. It specifies CASSLDRSSGNTIYF.

This clone has just one count. This chain uses TRBV2 with TRBJ1-2, with TRBD1 matching 7 bases. The CDR3 runs to 14 residues. In germline, CDR1 is SNHLY, CDR2 FYNNEI. The trim removed 4 bases at V and 3 bases at J, leaving 5 bases unmatched. For the CDR3, the DNA is TGTGCCAGCAGTGTAAGAGGGGGCTACTATGGCTACACCTTC. Amino acid sequence: CASSVRGGYYGYTF.

This clone was recorded a few times. The rearrangement joins TRBV30 to TRBJ1-2; D is perhaps TRBD1 (5 bases). The V and J ends lost 0 bases and 7 bases respectively, with 18 bases between them. The length of the CDR3 is 15 residues. From germline, CDR1 is GTSNPN and CDR2 SVGIG (reference sequence). The CDR3 loop reads CAWSVFQGGLRGYTF. Here the CDR3 DNA reads TGTGCCTGGAGTGTTTTCCAGGGTGGCCTTCGTGGCTACACCTTC.

This clone occurred once. The gene calls are TRBV7-8 and TRBJ1-3; 9 positions match TRBD1. Germline CDR1 and CDR2: SGHVS and FQNEAQ. The CDR3 has 13 residues. V was clipped by 10 bases and J by 2 bases; unmatched bases: 3. The CDR3 DNA is TGTGCCACAAACAGGGGGCCTGGAAACACCATATATTTT. It codes for CATNRGPGNTIYF.